This T cell receptor beta chain was recorded in a study of identical twins. Looked up from germline, CDR1 is DFQATT and CDR2 is SNEGSKA (reference sequence). V gave up 7 bases and J gave up 1 base; unmatched junction bases: 8. CDR3 length equals 14 residues. With regard to this clonotype: Its target is unknown.

The study's findings and limits: In beta out-of-frame sequences, the excess sharing between twins was weaker. Models predicted less out-of-frame TCR alpha sharing in monozygotic twins than was found.

A universal primer site was added by template switching, and unique molecular identifiers were carried by the cDNA. Each CDR3 protein is one row after TCRdb ran MiXCR on the 5' RACE reads. Of roughly 1.6 million distinct CDR3 sequences in the sample, roughly a third were seen once. The sequence came from a newborn girl in good health. This chain connects TRBV20-1 to TRBJ2-3; 7 bases are a match to TRBD2. The sequenced material came from cord blood. In DNA form, the CDR3 reads TGCAGTGTTCGCAAGCGGGGCGGCACAGATACGCAGTATTTT. Translated, it gives CSVRKRGGTDTQYF.